A single TCR beta chain is shown here with its context. As yet, its antigen is unknown. This record comes from a study of T cells in Graves' hyperthyroidism and ophthalmopathy. Findings of the study overall: Blood shared most expanded thyroid clonotypes above 0.001.

Fresh peripheral blood, roughly 9.8 ml of it, supplied the PBMCs. The trim removed 6 bases at V and 3 bases at J, leaving 3 bases unmatched. The CDR3 is made up of 15 amino acids. Germline V gene sequence: CDR1 SGHVS, CDR2 FQNEAQ. Authors of the study amplified TCR beta CDR3 regions from RNA transcripts. Initially, a first-round RT-PCR of the TCR CDR3 employed the HTBI primer set. MiXCR, run by TCRdb on the multiplex PCR reads, gives a single entry per CDR3 protein. The data contain more than 300,000 distinct CDR3 sequences, approximately 17% of them singletons. The sequenced sample consisted of blood. The chain combines TRBV7-8 with TRBJ2-1; 12 bases are shared with TRBD2. The receptor was derived from a woman aged 30 to 39 with Graves' hyperthyroidism that later progressed to Graves' ophthalmopathy. The CDR3, as DNA: TGTGCCAGCAGGCTAGCGGGGGGGAACTACAATGAGCAGTTCTTC. It translates to CASRLAGGNYNEQFF. The full variable domain, in which reference TRBV7-8 and TRBJ2-1 provide the parts outside the CDR3, is GAGVSQSPRYKVAKRGQDVALRCDPISGHVSLFWYQQALGQGPEFLTYFQNEAQLDKSGLPSDRFFAERPEGSVSTLKIQRTQQEDSAVYLCASRLAGGNYNEQFFGPGTRLTVL.